The 24 T cell receptor beta chains below come from one sample, sequenced in a study of vaccination and CD4 T cells after COVID-19. Treatment noted: approximately 9-day PBMC culture with coronavirus spike peptide pools or control peptides (ViraFEST assay). Once obtained from cultured CD4+ T cells, the DNA was sequenced using the Oncomine TCR Beta short-read assay. MiXCR was run by TCRdb on the PCR reads, yielding one entry per CDR3 protein. The sample has 20,000 to 30,000 distinct CDR3 sequences; roughly 68% are singletons. No antigen is known for these receptors. Sequencing was performed on CD4+ T cells from blood, cultured in vitro, taken after SARS-CoV-2 vaccination. The receptor source for this set is a human donor who received a COVID-19 vaccine.

The chain employs TRBV6-1 and TRBJ1-1, with 7 bases identical to TRBD1. The V gene's germline CDR1 is MNHNS and CDR2 SASEGT. Trimming cost V 6 bases and J 5 bases; bases outside gene matches: 15. The CDR3 is 16 amino acids. In nucleotides, the CDR3 is TGTGCCAGCAGACTCAGGTTTCGACAGGGCGGGACTGAAGCTTTCTTT. It yields the protein CASRLRFRQGGTEAFF.

The CDR3 DNA reads as TGTGCCAGCAGTGAAGCTCGACTTAGCTACACCTTC. It codes for CASSEARLSYTF. J is TRBJ1-2 and V is TRBV6-1; D unresolved. The CDR3 covers 12 residues. V gave up 0 bases and J gave up 9 bases, with 8 bases separating them. Germline V gene data show CDR1 as MNHNS and CDR2 as SASEGT.

The chain is built from TRBV7-9 and TRBJ2-7, with D perhaps matching TRBD1 or TRBD2 (5 bases each). CDR3 length: 14 residues. With 5 bases removed from V and 2 bases from J, the gap between germline ends came to 13 bases. The germline V gene has CDR1 SEHNR and CDR2 FQNEAQ (reference sequence). This chain's CDR3 is CASSAKGSTYEQYF. In DNA, the CDR3 is TGTGCCAGCAGCGCGAAGGGGAGCACCTACGAGCAGTACTTC.

CDR3 coding DNA: TGTGCCAGTAGAATTACAGGGGATGAGACTGAAGCTTTCTTT. Translating it yields CASRITGDETEAFF. This rearrangement joins TRBV19 to TRBJ1-1, with 7 bases that match TRBD1. The ends lost 6 bases at V and 5 bases at J; junction bases unmatched: 9. This CDR3 contains 14 residues. From germline, CDR1 is LNHDA and CDR2 SQIVND (reference sequence).

A few counts support this clonotype. The genes are TRBV27 and TRBJ2-7, with 15 positions matching TRBD2. The CDR3 contains 17 residues. V dropped 4 bases and J dropped 3; count of bases not matched to a gene: 7. Germline V gives CDR1 MNHEY, CDR2 SMNVEV (reference sequence). The CDR3 region has the DNA TGTGCCAGCAGTTCTCCGGGACTAGCGGGGGGTGTCTACGAGCAGTACTTC. This sequence encodes CASSSPGLAGGVYEQYF.

The chain is built from TRBV2 and TRBJ2-5, with a possible D match to TRBD1 (5 bases). Trimming left V 5 bases short and J 3 bases short, with 13 bases between. This CDR3 spans 14 amino acids. Germline CDR1 SNHLY, CDR2 FYNNEI. The CDR3 spells CASSPKGYEETQYF. In DNA, the CDR3 is TGTGCCAGCAGTCCCAAGGGGTACGAAGAGACCCAGTACTTC.

V is TRBV7-2 and J is TRBJ1-2; D remains unclear. This CDR3 has 13 amino acids. The V gene lost 4 bases and the J gene lost 7 bases, with 13 bases spanning the gap. Germline values: CDR1 SGHTA, CDR2 FQGNSA. CDR3 residues: CASSSGPLFGYTF. Written as DNA, the CDR3 is TGTGCCAGCAGCTCCGGGCCCTTATTTGGCTACACCTTC.

To note about this clonotype: At one end, the junction sequence differs from germline, possibly due to a read error. This chain uses TRBV27 with TRBJ1-1; TRBD1 is a possible D gene (5 bases). The germline gives CDR1 MNHEY, CDR2 SMNVEV (reference sequence). This CDR3 is built from 14 residues. CDR3 in amino acids: CASGFNPGGTEAFF. In nucleotides, the CDR3 is TGTGCCAGCGGTTTCAATCCTGGGGGCACTGAAGCTTTCTTT.

The V call is TRBV12-3 or TRBV12-4, the J call TRBJ2-3, with D tentatively TRBD2 (5 bases). The CDR3 runs 16 residues. The V gene lost 8 bases and the J gene lost 0 bases, with 18 bases spanning the gap. CDR3 nucleotides: TGTGCCAGCGGAGGCGGCGAGGAAACTAGCACAGATACGCAGTATTTT. This gives the protein CASGGGEETSTDTQYF.

CDR3 protein: CASSDNRGPNGYTF. CDR3 nucleotides: TGTGCCAGCAGTGATAATCGGGGACCCAATGGCTACACCTTC. The V call is TRBV6-1, the J call TRBJ1-2, with a tentative D call TRBD1 (5 bases). Germline V gene lookup returns CDR1 MNHNS and CDR2 SASEGT. V was pared by 3 bases and J by 6 bases, with 14 bases between. The CDR3 has 14 residues.

The gene calls are TRBV7-3 and TRBJ2-3, with TRBD2 identical over 15 bases. CDR3 length: 17 residues. The trim removed 4 bases at V and 1 base at J, leaving 3 bases unmatched. Germline V gene data show CDR1 as SGHTA and CDR2 as FQGTGA. The CDR3 DNA reads as TGTGCCAGCAGCTCGGGACTAGCGGGGGGTGGCACAGATACGCAGTATTTT. Its translation: CASSSGLAGGGTDTQYF.

V and J are TRBV5-4 and TRBJ1-5; 8 bases fit TRBD1. The CDR3 is made up of 14 amino acids. Per germline, CDR1 SGHNT and CDR2 YYREEE (reference sequence). J gave up 8 bases and V 4 bases, and 8 bases lay outside the gene matches. Written as DNA, the CDR3 is TGTGCCAGCAGCCACGACAGGGGAGTGGAGCCCCAGCATTTT. This translates into CASSHDRGVEPQHF.

The rearrangement uses TRBV20-1 and TRBJ2-1; 8 nucleotides align to TRBD2. J was trimmed by 3 bases and V by 5 bases; bases with no gene match: 15. There are 17 residues in the CDR3. Germline V gives CDR1 DFQATT, CDR2 SNEGSKA (reference sequence). The CDR3 DNA is TGCAGTGCTTTACAGGGTGAGCGGGGGTACCTCTACAATGAGCAGTTCTTC. Amino acids: CSALQGERGYLYNEQFF.

This clonotype was recorded a few times. The V call is TRBV19, the J call TRBJ2-3; the match to TRBD1 covers 8 bases. V lost 4 bases and J lost 2; bases outside the gene matches: 5. CDR3 length: 15 residues. Germline-derived CDR1 and CDR2 are LNHDA and SQIVND (reference sequence). CDR3 in amino acids: CASSTRTGFTDTQYF. The CDR3 DNA follows: TGTGCCAGTAGTACTCGGACAGGGTTCACAGATACGCAGTATTTT. The full variable domain, its missing parts supplied by reference TRBV19 and TRBJ2-3, is DGGITQSPKYLFRKEGQNVTLSCEQNLNHDAMYWYRQDPGQGLRLIYYSQIVNDFQKGDIAEGYSVSREKKESFPLTVTSAQKNPTAFYLCASSTRTGFTDTQYFGPGTRLTVL.

This clonotype was detected a few times. V is TRBV7-2 and J is TRBJ1-2; TRBD1 matches at 7 bases. The germline V gene has CDR1 SGHTA and CDR2 FQGNSA. V dropped 4 bases and J dropped 0; count of bases not matched to a gene: 5. The length of the CDR3 is 15 residues. The CDR3 coding sequence is TGTGCCAGCAGCTGGGGACAGCTCTCTAACTATGGCTACACCTTC. Its protein product is CASSWGQLSNYGYTF. Looking up the rest from reference TRBV7-2 and TRBJ1-2 gives the full variable domain: GAGVSQSPSNKVTEKGKDVELRCDPISGHTALYWYRQSLGQGLEFLIYFQGNSAPDKSGLPSDRFSAERTGGSVSTLTIQRTQQEDSAVYLCASSWGQLSNYGYTFGSGTRLTVV.

This clonotype was observed a handful of times. The gene calls are TRBV10-3 and TRBJ1-2; weak D call: TRBD1 (5 bases). Germline CDR1 reads ENHRY; CDR2 reads SYGVKD. This CDR3 contains 12 residues. V was pared by 5 bases and J by 10 bases, with 14 bases between. The CDR3 protein is CAISPLEGPYTF. Written as DNA, the CDR3 is TGTGCCATCAGTCCCTTAGAGGGACCCTACACCTTC.

The chain combines TRBV20-1 with TRBJ1-2, with D possibly matching TRBD1 (5 bases). Trimming shortened V by 4 bases and J by 0 bases, and 15 bases separated the two germline ends. The CDR3 totals 15 residues. Per the germline V gene, CDR1 is DFQATT and CDR2 is SNEGSKA (reference sequence). The CDR3 region is CSATHSGGANYGYTF. CDR3 nucleotide sequence: TGCAGTGCTACCCACTCGGGGGGAGCTAACTATGGCTACACCTTC.

V usage is TRBV5-1 and J usage is TRBJ2-5, with D perhaps TRBD2 (7 bases). Trimming took 6 bases from V and 5 from J, leaving 14 bases between them. The germline V gene encodes CDR1 SGHRS and CDR2 YFSETQ. This CDR3 has 13 amino acids. CDR3 sequence reads: CASTTGGRETQYF. The DNA of the CDR3 is TGCGCCAGCACGACGGGGGGCAGGGAGACCCAGTACTTC.

The chain recombines TRBV20-1 with TRBJ2-5; 15 positions agree with TRBD2. V lost 6 bases, J lost 5 bases, and 7 bases stayed unmatched. The V gene's germline CDR1 is DFQATT and CDR2 SNEGSKA (reference sequence). There are 15 residues in the CDR3. CDR3 nucleotides: TGCAGTGCCTACGGGACTAGCGGGGGGCCGGAGACCCAGTACTTC. It is translated as CSAYGTSGGPETQYF.

This clonotype has only one observation. V usage is TRBV7-2 and J usage is TRBJ1-2; 7 nucleotides match TRBD1. The CDR3 totals 15 residues. Trimming removed 5 bases from V and 4 bases from J; junction bases left unmatched: 10. The V gene's germline CDR1 is SGHTA and CDR2 FQGNSA. The CDR3 nucleotides are TGTGCCAGCAGCCCCCGGACAGGTGGGTTCTATGGCTACACCTTC. Translating gives CASSPRTGGFYGYTF.

The chain combines TRBV10-1 with TRBJ1-1, with 8 bases that match TRBD1. The CDR3 has 13 amino acids. Trimming at V came to 1 base and at J to 11 bases, leaving 6 bases not matched to a gene. Germline CDR1 reads WNHNN; CDR2 reads SYGVQD (reference sequence). CDR3 loop: CASSEFTGGPAFF. The CDR3 DNA reads as TGCGCCAGCAGTGAGTTCACAGGGGGTCCGGCTTTCTTT.

The chain carries TRBV5-1 and TRBJ2-7; a possible D gene is TRBD2 (5 bases). This CDR3 is 17 amino acids long. CDR1 is SGHRS and CDR2 is YFSETQ in the germline V gene. Trimming shortened V by 1 base and J by 2 bases, and 19 bases separated the two germline ends. The CDR3 here is CASSLRMGIGLTYEQYF. DNA for the CDR3: TGCGCCAGCAGCTTGAGGATGGGGATAGGACTGACCTACGAGCAGTACTTC.

The chain links TRBV11-3 to TRBJ1-1; D remains ambiguous. CDR3 size: 16 residues. The V gene lost 0 bases and the J gene lost 0 bases, with 11 bases spanning the gap. The V gene's germline CDR1 is SGHNT and CDR2 YENEEA. CDR3 coding DNA: TGTGCCAGCAGCTTAGATCCGGACGGGATGAACACTGAAGCTTTCTTT. Translation gives CASSLDPDGMNTEAFF.

This clonotype was counted between two and nine times. V gene TRBV30 combines with J gene TRBJ1-1; no clear D. Germline values: CDR1 GTSNPN, CDR2 SVGIG (reference sequence). Deletions cut 5 bases from V and 5 bases from J, with 21 bases between. The CDR3 totals 15 residues. CDR3 DNA: TGTGCCTGGTCAGCATTTAGGCTTTTAGGGACTGAAGCTTTCTTT. Translating it yields CAWSAFRLLGTEAFF.